Each of the 10 T cell receptor beta chains below was sequenced from the same sample in a study of blood T cell repertoires in COVID-19. The assay was immunoSEQ multiplex PCR, and TCRdb's table has in-frame clones only and misses some. This sample yields around 200,000 clones, of which 89% are seen a single time; roughly 0.77% belongs to the top ten. Sequencing input: PBMCs or T cells enriched from blood (not recorded which). The source of these receptors is a woman between 18 and 29 years old who had recovered from COVID-19.

The count of this clone is one. The gene calls are TRBV27 and TRBJ2-1, with 7 bases aligning to TRBD2. CDR3 length: 14 residues. Germline V gives CDR1 MNHEY, CDR2 SMNVEV (reference sequence). V lost 3 bases, J lost 3 bases, and 2 bases stayed unmatched. CDR3 sequence: CASSFSGDYNEQFF. In DNA form, the CDR3 reads TGTGCCAGCAGTTTCAGCGGGGACTACAATGAGCAGTTCTTC.

The chain's CDR3 is CASSYFPRAVMNTEAFF. In DNA, the CDR3 is TGTGCCAGCAGCTATTTCCCCAGGGCAGTGATGAACACTGAAGCTTTCTTT. The chain links TRBV28 to TRBJ1-1; tentatively, D is TRBD1 (5 bases). The CDR3 is 17 amino acids. The germline CDR1 and CDR2 sequences are MDHEN and SYDVKM. Trimming pared 6 bases from V and 0 bases from J, leaving 20 bases between.

This chain uses TRBV24-1 with TRBJ2-1, with D possibly matching TRBD2 (5 bases). The germline gives CDR1 KGHDR, CDR2 SFDVKD. Deletions cut 1 base from V and 11 bases from J, with 5 bases between. The CDR3 loop spans 11 amino acids. CDR3 loop: CATSDFGKQFF. The CDR3 coding sequence is TGTGCCACCAGTGATTTCGGGAAGCAGTTCTTC.

The CDR3 DNA sequence: TGCGCCAGCAGCCAAGAACTAGCGGTTAGCACAGATACGCAGTATTTT. It translates to CASSQELAVSTDTQYF. The chain recombines TRBV4-3 with TRBJ2-3; 8 bases match TRBD2. Trimming removed 0 bases from V and 0 bases from J; junction bases left unmatched: 2. Germline V lookup: CDR1 LGHNA, CDR2 YSLEER. The CDR3 runs 16 residues.

The V gene is TRBV6-5, the J gene TRBJ1-1; a weak D match, TRBD1 (6 bases). V was shortened by 6 bases and J by 1 base, with 9 bases between the two germline ends. This CDR3 comprises 13 residues. CDR1 and CDR2 from the germline V gene are MNHEY and SVGAGI. The CDR3 DNA reads as TGTGCCAGCAGAGTACAGGGGAACACTGAAGCTTTCTTT. Encoded protein: CASRVQGNTEAFF.

This sequence joins TRBV4-3 and TRBJ1-5; no reliable D call. Germline lookup yields CDR1 LGHNA and CDR2 YSLEER. V gave up 0 bases and J gave up 10 bases, with 22 bases separating them. This CDR3 is 17 amino acids long. CDR3 coding DNA: TGCGCCAGCAGCCAAGATCTACGGGGATTAGGAGAGGGACCCCAGCATTTT. Protein sequence: CASSQDLRGLGEGPQHF.

This clone was detected only once. This chain uses TRBV12-3 or TRBV12-4 with TRBJ1-2; D not certain. V lost 3 bases and J lost 7, with 9 bases in between. The CDR3 sequence is 12 residues long. CDR3 protein: CASSFPYGGYTF. The CDR3 bases are TGTGCCAGCAGTTTTCCCTATGGTGGCTACACCTTC.

J is TRBJ2-7 and V is TRBV10-2; 9 bases fit TRBD2. Germline-derived CDR1 and CDR2 are WSHSY and SAAADI. The junction had 13 bases not matched to a gene; V was cut back by 7 bases and J by 3 bases. The length of the CDR3 is 16 residues. DNA of the CDR3: TGCGCCAGCACCAAACAAGCGCTAGCGGGGAACTACGAGCAGTACTTC. Translation: CASTKQALAGNYEQYF.

The rearrangement joins TRBV18 to TRBJ2-3, with D perhaps matching TRBD2 (5 bases). The CDR3 loop spans 13 amino acids. CDR1 and CDR2 from the germline V gene are KGHSH and LQKENI. The V gene lost 3 bases and the J gene lost 6 bases, with 10 bases spanning the gap. The CDR3 region has the DNA TGTGCCAGCTCACCGGGAGACCGGGATACGCAGTATTTT. Translated: CASSPGDRDTQYF.

The table lists this clone with a count of one. The chain uses TRBV7-9 and TRBJ1-4, with D possibly matching TRBD1 (6 bases). The CDR3 is made up of 15 amino acids. V lost 2 bases to trimming and J lost 7 bases, with 14 bases between them. Germline CDR1 and CDR2: SEHNR and FQNEAQ (reference sequence). CDR3 sequence: CASSLRGQLSEKLFF. The CDR3 DNA sequence: TGTGCCAGCAGCTTAAGGGGACAACTCTCTGAAAAACTGTTTTTT. Full variable domain (rest looked up from reference TRBV7-9 and TRBJ1-4): DTGVSQNPRHKITKRGQNVTFRCDPISEHNRLYWYRQTLGQGPEFLTYFQNEAQLEKSRLLSDRFSAERPKGSFSTLEIQRTEQGDSAMYLCASSLRGQLSEKLFFGSGTQLSVL.